This is a list of T cell receptor beta chains from one sample in a study of shared clonotypes between healthy human individuals. Clones were read by immunoSEQ multiplex PCR, and TCRdb kept only the in-frame ones, dropping some. The sample contains around 1.4 million clones, approximately 98.5% of which appear only once. Sequenced material: naive CD4+ T cells sorted from blood. The receptors were sampled from a man younger than 40 in good health. The conserved cysteine and the conserved F or W are not part of the CDR3 here. The D gene is left open where the match is weak.

V gene	D gene	J gene	CDR3 protein
TRBV28	-	TRBJ1-5	ASSFGLGPRNQPQH
TRBV5-1	-	TRBJ1-1	ASSLLQDTEAF
TRBV18	-	TRBJ2-7	ASSPPSADEQY
TRBV6-1	-	TRBJ2-5	ATTHRQQETQY
TRBV7-6	-	TRBJ1-2	ASSFRGGGYT
TRBV2	TRBD1	TRBJ1-1	ASSQGQGNTEAF
TRBV10-1	-	TRBJ2-1	ASSENGNNEQF
TRBV12-5	-	TRBJ2-5	ASGFAGLETQY
TRBV5-1	-	TRBJ1-1	ASSLTGKAEAF
TRBV21-1	-	TRBJ2-2	ASSTPFGGQRNTGELF
TRBV2	-	TRBJ1-2	ASSEPGLANYGYT
TRBV9	TRBD1	TRBJ1-1	ASSPIGDSLLAF
TRBV10-3	-	TRBJ2-7	AISAVESYEQY
TRBV6-5	TRBD2	TRBJ2-1	ATGGTSGHNEQF
TRBV7-2	-	TRBJ1-3	ASSLPPLLTGNTIY
TRBV5-1	TRBD2	TRBJ2-1	ASSLTSGAYNEQF
TRBV7-2	TRBD1	TRBJ1-3	ASSLAQRDRGSSGNTIY
TRBV7-9	-	TRBJ1-4	ASSLVGGNEKLF
TRBV4-2	TRBD2	TRBJ2-3	ASSQPTSGRATDTQY
TRBV5-5	TRBD2	TRBJ2-5	ASRAGGGETQY
TRBV14	-	TRBJ2-1	ASSQAGSLGTNQRYNEQF
TRBV6-5	TRBD2	TRBJ2-1	ASSLTGGSSYNEQF
TRBV30	-	TRBJ1-1	AWSPMGVTEAF
TRBV5-1	TRBD2	TRBJ2-7	ASSSWTSGPGEQY
TRBV5-1	-	TRBJ1-1	ASSQTTGGAEAF
TRBV11-2	-	TRBJ2-1	ASSPALRDNEQF
TRBV5-4	TRBD1	TRBJ2-5	ASSFRDRGQFMETQY
TRBV6-5	-	TRBJ2-3	ASSPTGSSTDTQY
TRBV29-1	TRBD1	TRBJ1-4	SALVRGLGEKLF
TRBV11-2	-	TRBJ2-7	ASSPIGVASYYEQY
TRBV7-9	-	TRBJ2-1	ASSHRPSDNEQF
TRBV11-2	-	TRBJ1-2	ASSSGGGLIYGYT
TRBV6-1	-	TRBJ2-2	ASSAVTRNTGELF
TRBV7-9	TRBD2	TRBJ2-1	ASSLGMGTSEVGDNEQF
TRBV9	TRBD1	TRBJ2-7	ASSRDSFFYEQY
TRBV7-6	TRBD2	TRBJ2-5	ASSPLAALTSGSWETQY
TRBV7-8	-	TRBJ1-2	ASSFVQGTGYT
TRBV6-9	-	TRBJ1-5	ASSYAWGPNQPQH
TRBV5-1	-	TRBJ2-3	ASSPTGADTQY
TRBV9	-	TRBJ2-3	ASSVRGRQTTDTQY
TRBV5-4	TRBD1	TRBJ2-7	ASSGTGVNLYEQY
TRBV6-5	TRBD2	TRBJ2-7	ATREGKEQY
TRBV7-3	-	TRBJ1-1	ASRNTEAF
TRBV6-5	-	TRBJ1-1	ASSRSGTTEAF
TRBV18	-	TRBJ2-4	ASSPPGVTENIQY
TRBV4-1	-	TRBJ2-7	ASSANRDMSYEQY
TRBV19	TRBD1	TRBJ1-2	ASSIAGGQNYGYT
TRBV6-1	TRBD1	TRBJ1-2	ASSTGTGPLYGYT
TRBV18	-	TRBJ2-3	ASSPLDTQY
TRBV28	-	TRBJ1-2	ASSPYRRGYGYT
TRBV15	-	TRBJ2-7	ATSRDPGTYEQY
TRBV15	-	TRBJ2-5	ATTRATETQY
TRBV7-9	-	TRBJ2-3	ASSLHGASTDTQY
TRBV2	TRBD1	TRBJ2-5	ASSGETGGTQY
TRBV27	-	TRBJ2-5	ASSFNGIETQY
TRBV7-8	-	TRBJ1-1	ASSFGGTRKMLNTEAF
TRBV11-3	-	TRBJ2-7	ASSFFFQASSYEQY
TRBV6-6	-	TRBJ1-3	ASNQAGAGNTIY
TRBV29-1	TRBD1	TRBJ1-2	SVCDRGLRGYT